Sequencing of this T cell receptor beta chain was carried out in a study of technical replicates of blood from several donors. Profiled with immunoSEQ multiplex PCR; TCRdb holds only in-frame clones, not every one. The sample holds tens of thousands of clones, approximately 95% seen once. This CDR3 has 18 residues. CDR1 SGHVS and CDR2 FQNEAQ come from the germline V gene. The trim removed 0 bases at V and 5 bases at J, leaving 13 bases unmatched. The V and J genes are TRBV7-8 and TRBJ2-5, with TRBD2 identical over 9 bases. Sample: T cells isolated from PBMCs. The TCR originated in a human donor in good health. The CDR3 sequence: CASSLALTSGLQGETQYF. CDR3 nucleotides: TGTGCCAGCAGCTTAGCGCTGACTAGCGGCTTGCAGGGGGAGACCCAGTACTTC.